These 23 T cell receptor beta chains came from one sample sequenced in a study of cytomegalovirus exposure and HLA in healthy donors. Generated by immunoSEQ multiplex PCR, the TCRdb table keeps only in-frame clones and is missing some. The data hold hundreds of thousands of clones, with roughly 87% observed a single time. The sample taken for sequencing was PBMCs. Source of these receptors: a young man in good health and CMV-seropositive.

Written as DNA, the CDR3 is TGTGCCAGCAGCCAAGGACTGGGGGACCAAGAGACCCAGTACTTC. It is translated as CASSQGLGDQETQYF. The chain joins TRBV4-2 to TRBJ2-5; the D call may be TRBD1 or TRBD2 (5 bases each). Germline V gives CDR1 LGHNA, CDR2 YNFKEQ. The CDR3 spans 15 residues. V gave up 1 base and J gave up 0 bases, with 9 bases separating them.

The chain is built from TRBV7-8 and TRBJ2-1; D uncertain. V was cut by 5 bases and J by 8 bases, with 16 bases left in between. This CDR3 has 14 residues. From germline, CDR1 is SGHVS and CDR2 FQNEAQ. CDR3 nucleotide sequence: TGTGCCAGCAGCAATCGACGGCGCCCAGATGAGCAGTTCTTC. Translating gives CASSNRRRPDEQFF.

The chain has TRBV27 and TRBJ1-2; no definite D call. Germline CDR1 reads MNHEY; CDR2 reads SMNVEV (reference sequence). This CDR3 has 13 residues. Trimming removed 3 bases from V and 0 bases from J, with 5 bases in between. CDR3 protein: CASSLGANYGYTF. The CDR3 DNA sequence: TGTGCCAGCAGTTTGGGCGCTAACTATGGCTACACCTTC.

This chain links TRBV7-9 with TRBJ2-7; a weak D match, TRBD1 (5 bases). This CDR3 comprises 15 residues. Trimming cost V 2 bases and J 0 bases, with 11 bases left between them. Germline CDR1 and CDR2: SEHNR and FQNEAQ (reference sequence). CDR3 sequence reads: CASSLSGLFSYEQYF. DNA for the CDR3: TGTGCCAGCAGCTTATCAGGGCTATTCTCCTACGAGCAGTACTTC.

The V call is TRBV4-1, the J call TRBJ1-1; D perhaps matches TRBD1 (5 bases). V dropped 0 bases and J dropped 1 base, with 9 bases sitting between them. Germline lookup yields CDR1 MGHRA and CDR2 YSYEKL. There are 15 residues in the CDR3. This CDR3 reads CASSQDNGANTEAFF. The CDR3 DNA reads TGCGCCAGCAGCCAAGACAACGGGGCGAACACTGAAGCTTTCTTT.

The gene calls are TRBV11-2 and TRBJ2-7; no clear D. The ends were cut back, 6 bases at V and 1 base at J, with 19 bases in the middle. The CDR3 consists of 16 residues. The V gene's germline CDR1 is SGHAT and CDR2 FQNNGV. CDR3 residues: CASSYDVPLSSYEQYF. The CDR3 nucleotides are TGTGCCAGCAGTTATGATGTTCCGCTATCTTCCTACGAGCAGTACTTC.

The V gene is TRBV30, the J gene TRBJ2-5; no definite D call. CDR3 length: 13 amino acids. Germline lookup yields CDR1 GTSNPN and CDR2 SVGIG (reference sequence). Trimming stripped 5 bases from V and 3 bases from J, with 13 bases between. CDR3 in DNA: TGTGCCTGGGGGTTCGGACCCAAAGAGACCCAGTACTTC. Protein: CAWGFGPKETQYF.

J is TRBJ1-2 and V is TRBV6-5, with D maybe TRBD1 (5 bases). The CDR3 contains 13 residues. The V gene lost 6 bases and the J gene lost 3 bases, with 11 bases spanning the gap. Germline loops: CDR1 MNHEY, CDR2 SVGAGI. In DNA form, the CDR3 reads TGTGCCAGCAGCCCTGACAGCCACTATGGCTACACCTTC. As protein: CASSPDSHYGYTF.

This clone is a singleton in its sample. The genes are TRBV6-6 and TRBJ2-1; weak D call: TRBD2 (5 bases). V was pared by 2 bases and J by 2 bases, with 10 bases between. There are 15 residues in the CDR3. The germline CDR1 and CDR2 sequences are MNHNY and SVGAGI (reference sequence). In DNA form, the CDR3 reads TGTGCCAGCAGTTACAGCGGATTCACCTACAATGAGCAGTTCTTC. It translates to CASSYSGFTYNEQFF.

The chain links TRBV30 to TRBJ1-5; TRBD1 matches 7 bases. There are 16 residues in the CDR3. Trimming took 2 bases from V and 0 from J; bases not matched to a gene: 7. Germline assignment: CDR1 GTSNPN and CDR2 SVGIG (reference sequence). CDR3 nucleotides: TGTGCCTGGAGTATAACAGGGGAGTATAGCAATCAGCCCCAGCATTTT. Encoded protein: CAWSITGEYSNQPQHF. Full variable domain (remainder filled in from reference TRBV30 and TRBJ1-5): SQTIHQWPATLVQPVGSPLSLECTVEGTSNPNLYWYRQAAGRGLQLLFYSVGIGQISSEVPQNLSASRPQDRQFILSSKKLLLSDSGFYLCAWSITGEYSNQPQHFGDGTRLSIL.

The chain uses TRBV27 and TRBJ2-7; no definite D call. This CDR3 region has 14 residues. CDR1 is MNHEY, CDR2 SMNVEV, per germline (reference sequence). Trimming pared 5 bases from V and 3 bases from J, leaving 14 bases between. The CDR3: CASSPIGAGYEQYF. CDR3 nucleotides: TGTGCCAGCAGTCCTATCGGAGCTGGCTACGAGCAGTACTTC.

The chain recombines TRBV28 with TRBJ2-5; 8 bases agree with TRBD2. Trimming cost V 3 bases and J 1 base; bases outside gene matches: 7. The CDR3 sequence is 16 residues long. Germline CDR1 MDHEN, CDR2 SYDVKM. The CDR3 protein is CASSFKVAGTQETQYF. The CDR3 bases are TGTGCCAGCAGTTTCAAGGTAGCGGGGACCCAAGAGACCCAGTACTTC.

This clone has just one count. CDR3 loop: CASSENGPANQPQHF. CDR3 coding DNA: TGTGCCAGCAGTGAAAATGGGCCAGCAAATCAGCCCCAGCATTTT. This chain uses TRBV6-1 with TRBJ1-5; no clear D gene. Germline values: CDR1 MNHNS, CDR2 SASEGT. The CDR3 extends over 15 amino acids. Trimming removed 2 bases at V and 4 bases at J, with 12 bases between.

This rearrangement joins TRBV6-6 to TRBJ1-1; TRBD1 is a possible D gene (6 bases). The V end was cut by 4 bases, the J end by 5 bases, with 14 bases between. The germline gives CDR1 MNHNY, CDR2 SVGAGI (reference sequence). The CDR3 sequence is 14 residues long. The CDR3 loop reads CASSSQTGNTEAFF. The CDR3 DNA sequence: TGTGCCAGCAGTTCCCAGACAGGAAATACTGAAGCTTTCTTT.

The V gene is TRBV7-2, the J gene TRBJ1-5; 7 nucleotides agree with TRBD1. Trimming removed 2 bases from V and 13 bases from J; junction bases left unmatched: 5. The germline V gene encodes CDR1 SGHTA and CDR2 FQGNSA. This CDR3 spans 12 amino acids. Here the CDR3 reads CASSLTGQRQHF. Here the CDR3 DNA reads TGTGCCAGCAGCTTAACGGGACAGAGGCAGCATTTT.

The count of this clone is one. This sequence joins TRBV5-1 and TRBJ2-1, with 9 bases fitting TRBD2. The trim removed 6 bases at V and 6 bases at J, leaving 10 bases unmatched. CDR3 length equals 15 residues. Germline V CDR1 and CDR2: SGHRS, YFSETQ. The CDR3 region is CASTRSVAGVNEQFF. CDR3 nucleotides: TGCGCCAGCACCCGGTCGGTAGCGGGAGTCAATGAGCAGTTCTTC. Using reference TRBV5-1 and TRBJ2-1 for the parts outside the CDR3, the full variable domain is KAGVTQTPRYLIKTRGQQVTLSCSPISGHRSVSWYQQTPGQGLQFLFEYFSETQRNKGNFPGRFSGRQFSNSRSEMNVSTLELGDSALYLCASTRSVAGVNEQFFGPGTRLTVL.

V gene TRBV4-1 combines with J gene TRBJ2-1; tentative D call: TRBD2 (6 bases). This CDR3 has 13 amino acids. The germline V and J ends were trimmed by 5 bases and 8 bases, with 13 bases remaining between them. Per the germline V gene, CDR1 is MGHRA and CDR2 is YSYEKL. The CDR3 here is CASSARDSYEQFF. The CDR3 coding sequence is TGCGCCAGCAGCGCCCGGGACTCCTATGAGCAGTTCTTC.

This chain links TRBV9 with TRBJ2-2; 8 nucleotides agree with TRBD1. The V gene end was trimmed by 0 bases and the J gene end by 3 bases; junction bases not matched to a gene: 7. The germline gives CDR1 SGDLS, CDR2 YYNGEE. The CDR3 has 17 residues. The CDR3 nucleotides are TGTGCCAGCAGCGTAGTCGGGAGCAGGGGGCACACCGGGGAGCTGTTTTTT. It encodes CASSVVGSRGHTGELFF.

This clone has a single count. The chain combines TRBV20-1 with TRBJ2-5; D might be TRBD2 (6 bases). Germline V gene lookup returns CDR1 DFQATT and CDR2 SNEGSKA (reference sequence). The CDR3 loop spans 11 amino acids. The CDR3 protein is CCGMYQETQYF. CDR3 bases: TGCTGCGGGATGTACCAAGAGACCCAGTACTTC.

In its sample, this clone was seen once. The chain links TRBV5-6 to TRBJ1-2; no definite D call. CDR1 and CDR2 from the germline V gene are SGHDT and YYEEEE. Trimming cost V 2 bases and J 7 bases, with 9 bases left between them. CDR3 length: 12 amino acids. CDR3 region: CASSFDGVGYTF. CDR3 DNA sequence: TGTGCCAGCAGCTTTGACGGTGTTGGCTACACCTTC.

The chain is built from TRBV4-1 and TRBJ1-2; 8 bases fit TRBD1. V shed 0 bases, J shed 5 bases, and the junction held 5 bases outside the gene matches. CDR3 length: 15 amino acids. Looked up from germline, CDR1 is MGHRA and CDR2 is YSYEKL. CDR3 nucleotides: TGCGCCAGCAGCCAAGAGAGGGACAGGCTGTATGGCTACACCTTC. It specifies CASSQERDRLYGYTF.

This clone was counted between two and nine times. The chain combines TRBV6-4 with TRBJ1-5; 10 nucleotides align to TRBD1. V shed 5 bases and J 7 bases; nucleotides not matched to a gene: 8. Germline V gives CDR1 MRHNA, CDR2 SNTAGT. The CDR3 totals 15 residues. The CDR3 DNA follows: TGTGCCAGCAGTCCCGGGACAGGGGACGGGCAGCCCCAGCATTTT. It translates to CASSPGTGDGQPQHF.

This clone appeared a single time. This sequence joins TRBV7-2 and TRBJ2-2, with a weak D call TRBD2 (5 bases). The V and J ends lost 1 base and 5 bases respectively, with 17 bases between them. The germline gives CDR1 SGHTA, CDR2 FQGNSA. CDR3 length: 17 amino acids. CDR3 nucleotide sequence: TGTGCCAGCAGCTTAGTTTATGTGGGAGCAAGTACCGGGGAGCTGTTTTTT. Its translation is CASSLVYVGASTGELFF.